Shown below are 21 T cell receptor beta chains from a single sample sequenced in a study of T cells in Graves' hyperthyroidism and ophthalmopathy. Researchers amplified the TCR beta CDR3 regions from RNA transcripts. In the first-round RT-PCR of the TCR CDR3, the HTBI primer set was used. MiXCR, applied by TCRdb to the multiplex PCR reads, yields one record per CDR3 protein. The sample has a few hundred thousand distinct CDR3 sequences, about 18% seen once. Specimen: blood. These TCRs come from a man aged 40-55 years with Graves' hyperthyroidism.

The V call is TRBV25-1, the J call TRBJ1-5; weak D call: TRBD1 (5 bases). This CDR3 has 13 amino acids. The ends were cut back, 6 bases at V and 5 bases at J, with 11 bases in the middle. The germline V gene has CDR1 MGHDK and CDR2 SYGVNS. The CDR3 is CASSAAGDQPQHF. CDR3 coding DNA: TGTGCCAGCAGCGCCGCGGGGGATCAGCCCCAGCATTTT.

This clonotype was seen a few times. V and J are TRBV6-6 and TRBJ1-5; TRBD1 agrees at 7 bases. J was trimmed by 2 bases and V by 2 bases; bases with no gene match: 6. This CDR3 spans 16 amino acids. Germline assignment: CDR1 MNHNY and CDR2 SVGAGI (reference sequence). CDR3 nucleotides: TGTGCCAGCAGTTACCCACTTCAGGGGGGCAATCAGCCCCAGCATTTT. It specifies CASSYPLQGGNQPQHF.

There are many counts of this clonotype. The rearrangement joins TRBV7-8 to TRBJ2-7; 9 positions match TRBD2. The CDR3 extends over 16 amino acids. J lost 2 bases, V lost 1 base, and 6 bases had no gene match. The germline gives CDR1 SGHVS, CDR2 FQNEAQ. The CDR3 is CASSLELAGDPYEQYF. The CDR3, as DNA: TGTGCCAGCAGCTTAGAACTAGCGGGTGATCCCTACGAGCAGTACTTC.

This chain uses TRBV20-1 with TRBJ2-3; tentatively, D is TRBD2 (6 bases). CDR1 is DFQATT, CDR2 SNEGSKA, per germline (reference sequence). Trimming took off 3 bases at V and 0 bases at J, with 22 bases between the two ends. CDR3 length: 18 amino acids. The CDR3 DNA reads as TGCAGTGCTAGGGCGGGGCTGACGAAAACCTCTAGCACAGATACGCAGTATTTT. This encodes CSARAGLTKTSSTDTQYF.

This clonotype appeared a few times. CDR3 sequence: CASSQDRPNSPLHF. The CDR3 DNA reads TGCGCCAGCAGCCAAGATCGCCCAAATTCACCCCTCCACTTT. The V and J genes are TRBV4-3 and TRBJ1-6; D not resolved. This CDR3 is built from 14 residues. In germline, CDR1 is LGHNA, CDR2 YSLEER. Trimming removed 0 bases at V and 7 bases at J, with 7 bases between.

This rearrangement joins TRBV2 to TRBJ2-5; perhaps D is TRBD1 or TRBD2 (5 bases each). Trimming shortened V by 6 bases and J by 7 bases, and 15 bases separated the two germline ends. CDR3 length equals 13 residues. The germline V gene has CDR1 SNHLY and CDR2 FYNNEI. The CDR3 spells CASSLGDQRTQYF. In DNA form, the CDR3 reads TGTGCCAGCAGCTTAGGGGACCAACGGACCCAGTACTTC.

V usage is TRBV10-3 and J usage is TRBJ1-5, with TRBD1 as a possible D gene (5 bases). Trimming took 4 bases from V and 7 from J, leaving 14 bases between them. The germline CDR1 and CDR2 sequences are ENHRY and SYGVKD. The CDR3 sequence is 14 residues long. The chain's CDR3 is CAISAGQGLQPQHF. The CDR3, as DNA: TGTGCCATCAGTGCGGGGCAGGGCTTGCAGCCCCAGCATTTT.

This chain connects TRBV7-2 to TRBJ1-3; no clear D gene. Germline lookup yields CDR1 SGHTA and CDR2 FQGNSA. This CDR3 region has 13 residues. V was clipped by 5 bases and J by 7 bases, with 12 bases between them. Here the CDR3 reads CASSAGPGNTIYF. In nucleotides, the CDR3 is TGTGCCAGCAGCGCCGGGCCCGGGAACACCATATATTTT.

This clonotype was observed a handful of times. CDR3 residues: CSAAGLNNEQFF. CDR3 DNA: TGCAGTGCGGCGGGACTAAACAATGAGCAGTTCTTC. V gene TRBV20-1 combines with J gene TRBJ2-1; 7 bases map to TRBD2. The CDR3 sequence is 12 residues long. J lost 5 bases, V lost 6 bases, and 4 bases had no gene match. Germline values: CDR1 DFQATT, CDR2 SNEGSKA (reference sequence).

In its sample, this clonotype was seen once. V and J are TRBV5-1 and TRBJ2-7, with no clear D. In germline, CDR1 is SGHRS, CDR2 YFSETQ. This CDR3 region has 15 residues. Trimming left V 0 bases short and J 2 bases short, with 12 bases between. The CDR3 loop is CASSLVESLTYEQYF. DNA for the CDR3: TGCGCCAGCAGCTTGGTGGAGTCCCTCACCTACGAGCAGTACTTC. Using reference TRBV5-1 and TRBJ2-7 for the parts outside the CDR3, the full variable domain is KAGVTQTPRYLIKTRGQQVTLSCSPISGHRSVSWYQQTPGQGLQFLFEYFSETQRNKGNFPGRFSGRQFSNSRSEMNVSTLELGDSALYLCASSLVESLTYEQYFGPGTRLTVT.

This clonotype occurred many times. The gene calls are TRBV6-5 and TRBJ1-5, with TRBD1 identical over 7 bases. Germline loops: CDR1 MNHEY, CDR2 SVGAGI. CDR3 size: 15 residues. J lost 7 bases, V lost 2 bases, and 8 bases had no gene match. Written as DNA, the CDR3 is TGTGCCAGCAGTTACCAAATAGGGGGCCGGCAGCCCCAGCATTTT. The encoded protein is CASSYQIGGRQPQHF.

In its sample, this clonotype was seen many times. The chain links TRBV5-1 to TRBJ2-7; the D gene could be TRBD1 or TRBD2 (6 bases each). From germline, CDR1 is SGHRS and CDR2 YFSETQ. This CDR3 contains 15 residues. Trimming left V 6 bases short and J 2 bases short, with 18 bases between. The CDR3 reads CASTPGAGEAYEQYF. CDR3 bases: TGCGCCAGCACCCCGGGGGCAGGGGAAGCCTACGAGCAGTACTTC.

This clonotype was counted between two and nine times. The chain couples TRBV6-2 or TRBV6-3 to TRBJ1-5, with 9 nucleotides matching TRBD1. The CDR3 spans 22 residues. Germline CDR1 and CDR2: MNHEY and SVGEGT. V lost 4 bases to trimming and J lost 0 bases; unmatched junction nucleotides: 22. Written as DNA, the CDR3 is TGTGCCAGCAGTTTTTTTTTATACCCTGGACAGGGGAATGAACATAGCAATCAGCCCCAGCATTTT. This codes for CASSFFLYPGQGNEHSNQPQHF.

The table lists this clonotype with many counts. The chain uses TRBV11-2 and TRBJ1-6; D unclear. This CDR3 has 17 residues. Germline-derived CDR1 and CDR2 are SGHAT and FQNNGV. Trimming took off 2 bases at V and 0 bases at J, with 11 bases between the two ends. CDR3 sequence (DNA): TGTGCCAGCAGCTTATCCAGTCGTGGCTCCTATAATTCACCCCTCCACTTT. Amino acid sequence: CASSLSSRGSYNSPLHF.

This clonotype was counted a few times. The chain recombines TRBV7-2 with TRBJ1-4; 7 nucleotides line up with TRBD1. This CDR3 comprises 18 residues. V trimming: 4 bases; J trimming: 5 bases; junction bases outside the gene matches: 16. Germline CDR1 and CDR2: SGHTA and FQGNSA. The CDR3 here is CASSYISGTGQQNEKLFF. The DNA of the CDR3 is TGTGCCAGCAGCTACATCTCTGGGACGGGACAGCAAAATGAAAAACTGTTTTTT.

This clonotype was recorded at least ten times. The rearrangement joins TRBV7-2 to TRBJ2-3; D remains ambiguous. Per germline, CDR1 SGHTA and CDR2 FQGNSA. With 0 bases removed from V and 2 bases from J, the gap between germline ends came to 3 bases. This CDR3 contains 13 residues. The CDR3 loop reads CASSLAYTDTQYF. In nucleotides, the CDR3 is TGTGCCAGCAGCTTAGCCTACACAGATACGCAGTATTTT.

The chain joins TRBV6-2 or TRBV6-3 to TRBJ2-3; perhaps TRBD2 as D (5 bases). The CDR3 totals 11 residues. Trimming took off 4 bases at V and 13 bases at J, with 12 bases between the two ends. Germline V lookup: CDR1 MNHEY, CDR2 SVGEGT. The CDR3 DNA reads as TGTGCCAGCAGTTCTGGACTTAGAGAGTATTTT. It encodes CASSSGLREYF.

The sample holds many counts of this clonotype. V and J are TRBV28 and TRBJ1-2, with a weak D call TRBD1 (5 bases). Trimming took off 5 bases at V and 13 bases at J, with 14 bases between the two ends. This CDR3 contains 11 residues. From germline, CDR1 is MDHEN and CDR2 SYDVKM. In DNA, the CDR3 is TGTGCCAGCAGTAAGGACACCTCTGGCACCTTC. Protein product: CASSKDTSGTF.

This clonotype occurred many times. V gene TRBV28 combines with J gene TRBJ2-5; TRBD2 might be the D (6 bases). V lost 6 bases to trimming and J lost 5 bases, with 10 bases between them. The CDR3 is 12 residues long. Germline assignment: CDR1 MDHEN and CDR2 SYDVKM. CDR3 coding DNA: TGTGCCAGCAGGGGGGGAGCGGAGACCCAGTACTTC. Translation gives CASRGGAETQYF.

This clonotype was observed at least ten times. The V gene is TRBV6-1, the J gene TRBJ2-1, with D perhaps matching TRBD2 (5 bases). This CDR3 region has 13 residues. Per the germline V gene, CDR1 is MNHNS and CDR2 is SASEGT. Trimming left V 6 bases short and J 5 bases short, with 11 bases between. The DNA for the CDR3 is TGTGCCAGCAGAAAGCCGGGGAACAATGAGCAGTTCTTC. This codes for CASRKPGNNEQFF.

The chain uses TRBV15 and TRBJ1-5, with 8 bases aligning to TRBD1. This CDR3 contains 15 residues. Germline V gene lookup returns CDR1 LNHNV and CDR2 YYDKDF (reference sequence). V lost 5 bases and J lost 1; bases outside the gene matches: 4. The CDR3 sequence is CATSSGGWSNQPQHF. The CDR3 coding sequence is TGTGCCACCAGCTCAGGGGGCTGGAGCAATCAGCCCCAGCATTTT. Together with reference TRBV15 and TRBJ1-5, the CDR3 gives the full variable domain: DAMVIQNPRYQVTQFGKPVTLSCSQTLNHNVMYWYQQKSSQAPKLLFHYYDKDFNNEADTPDNFQSRRPNTSFCFLDIRSPGLGDTAMYLCATSSGGWSNQPQHFGDGTRLSIL.